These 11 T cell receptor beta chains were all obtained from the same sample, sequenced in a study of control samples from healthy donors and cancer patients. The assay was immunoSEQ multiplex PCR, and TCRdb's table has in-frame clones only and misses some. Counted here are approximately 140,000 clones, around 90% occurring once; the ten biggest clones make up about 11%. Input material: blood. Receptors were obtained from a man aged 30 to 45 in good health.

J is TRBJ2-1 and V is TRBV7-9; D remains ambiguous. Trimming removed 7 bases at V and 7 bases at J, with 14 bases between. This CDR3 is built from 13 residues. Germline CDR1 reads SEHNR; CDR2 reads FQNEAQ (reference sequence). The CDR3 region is CASIKIGRNEQFF. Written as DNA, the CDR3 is TGTGCCAGCATCAAAATCGGCCGGAATGAGCAGTTCTTC. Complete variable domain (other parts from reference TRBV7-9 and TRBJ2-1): DTGVSQNPRHKITKRGQNVTFRCDPISEHNRLYWYRQTLGQGPEFLTYFQNEAQLEKSRLLSDRFSAERPKGSFSTLEIQRTEQGDSAMYLCASIKIGRNEQFFGPGTRLTVL.

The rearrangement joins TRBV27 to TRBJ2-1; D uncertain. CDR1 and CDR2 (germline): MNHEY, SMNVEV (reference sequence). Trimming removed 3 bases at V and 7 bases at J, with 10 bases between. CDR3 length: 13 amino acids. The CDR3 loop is CASSLWRQNEQFF. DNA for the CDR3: TGTGCCAGCAGTTTGTGGCGACAAAATGAGCAGTTCTTC.

The CDR3 region has the DNA TGTGCCAGCAGCCCGGCGCAGGGATCACCTTGGAGCAATCAGCCCCAGCATTTT. This gives the protein CASSPAQGSPWSNQPQHF. The chain has TRBV5-7 and TRBJ1-5, with D tentatively TRBD1 (5 bases). TRBV5-7 is placed among ORFs of uncertain function. The germline V and J ends were trimmed by 4 bases and 1 base, with 21 bases remaining between them. CDR3 length equals 18 residues.

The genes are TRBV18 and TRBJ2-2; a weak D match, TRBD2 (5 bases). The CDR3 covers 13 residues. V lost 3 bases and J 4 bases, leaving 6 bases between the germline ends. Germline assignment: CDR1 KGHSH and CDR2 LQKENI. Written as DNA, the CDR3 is TGTGCCAGCTCACCCGGAGGCACCGGGGAGCTGTTTTTT. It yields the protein CASSPGGTGELFF.

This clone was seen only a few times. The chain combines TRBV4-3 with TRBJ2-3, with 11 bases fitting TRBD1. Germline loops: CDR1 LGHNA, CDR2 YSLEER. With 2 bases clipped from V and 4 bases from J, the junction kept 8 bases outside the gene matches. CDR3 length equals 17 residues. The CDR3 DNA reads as TGCGCCAGCAGCCAATCACTTCCGGGACAGGGGGCAGATACGCAGTATTTT. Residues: CASSQSLPGQGADTQYF.

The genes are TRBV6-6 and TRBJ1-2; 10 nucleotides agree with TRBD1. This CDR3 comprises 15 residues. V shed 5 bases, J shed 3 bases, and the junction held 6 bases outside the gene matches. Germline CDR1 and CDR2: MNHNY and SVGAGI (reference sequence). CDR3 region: CASSPRQGADYGYTF. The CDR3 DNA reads TGTGCCAGCAGTCCAAGACAGGGGGCGGACTATGGCTACACCTTC.

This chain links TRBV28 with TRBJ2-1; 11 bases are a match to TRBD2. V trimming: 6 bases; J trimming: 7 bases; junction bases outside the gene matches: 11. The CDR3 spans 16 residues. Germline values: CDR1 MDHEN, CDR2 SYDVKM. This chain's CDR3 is CASRNGGLAGGNEQFF. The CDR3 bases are TGTGCCAGCAGAAACGGAGGACTAGCGGGTGGGAATGAGCAGTTCTTC.

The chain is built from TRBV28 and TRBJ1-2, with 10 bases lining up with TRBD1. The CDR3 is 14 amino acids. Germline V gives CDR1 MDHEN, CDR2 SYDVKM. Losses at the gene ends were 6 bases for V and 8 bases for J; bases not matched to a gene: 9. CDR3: CASRRQGAQLGYTF. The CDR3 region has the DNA TGTGCCAGCAGGAGACAGGGGGCGCAGTTAGGCTACACCTTC.

CDR3 DNA sequence: TGTGCCACCAGTGATACCGGGACGTTCTATGGCTACACCTTC. It specifies CATSDTGTFYGYTF. The chain couples TRBV24-1 to TRBJ1-2, with D tentatively TRBD1 (5 bases). There are 14 residues in the CDR3. Germline lookup yields CDR1 KGHDR and CDR2 SFDVKD. V was clipped by 3 bases and J by 4 bases, with 11 bases between them.

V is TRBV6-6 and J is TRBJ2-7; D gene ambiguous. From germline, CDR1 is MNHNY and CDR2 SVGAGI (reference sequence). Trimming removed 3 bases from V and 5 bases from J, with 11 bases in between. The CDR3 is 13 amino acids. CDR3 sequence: CASSYNFPNEQYF. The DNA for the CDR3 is TGTGCCAGCAGTTATAATTTTCCCAACGAGCAGTACTTC.

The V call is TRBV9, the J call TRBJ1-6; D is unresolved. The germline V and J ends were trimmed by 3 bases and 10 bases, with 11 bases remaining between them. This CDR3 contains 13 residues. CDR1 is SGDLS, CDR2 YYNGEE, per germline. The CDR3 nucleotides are TGTGCCAGCAGCGGCACGGAGGGATCACCCCTCCACTTT. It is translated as CASSGTEGSPLHF.